The 2 T cell receptor beta chains in this list originate from one sample, sequenced in a study of T-cell memory formation after mild COVID-19. One entry per CDR3 protein, called by TCRdb with MiXCR from the 5' RACE reads. The sample includes roughly 550,000 distinct CDR3 sequences, roughly 22% of them seen just once. Sequencing was carried out using PBMCs or a T cell subset sorted from them (not recorded which). The receptors derive from an adult woman who had mild COVID-19 (a few samples of this study predate the infection). Cell type and time point are not known.

This clonotype was seen a few times. The rearrangement links TRBV15 to TRBJ1-4; perhaps TRBD1 as D (5 bases). V lost 1 base, J lost 0 bases, and 18 bases lay in between. This CDR3 is 19 amino acids long. CDR1 and CDR2 from the germline V gene are LNHNV and YYDKDF (reference sequence). DNA for the CDR3: TGTGCCACCAGCAGAGCCTTGGGCAGCGGGACGGCAACTAATGAAAAACTGTTTTTT. Encoded protein: CATSRALGSGTATNEKLFF.

For the CDR3, the DNA is TGTGCCAGCAGCCCAGGACAGGGGCTATACACTGAAGCTTTCTTT. Protein: CASSPGQGLYTEAFF. The chain employs TRBV27 and TRBJ1-1, with 9 bases matching TRBD1. CDR1 is MNHEY, CDR2 SMNVEV, per germline (reference sequence). There are 15 residues in the CDR3. The V gene end was trimmed by 6 bases and the J gene end by 3 bases; junction bases not matched to a gene: 8.